Presented here are 31 T cell receptor beta chains from one specimen sequenced in a study of CD8 T cells in ankylosing spondylitis. TCRdb ran MiXCR on the 5' RACE reads and lists one entry per CDR3 protein. The data show about 170,000 distinct CDR3 sequences, 15% to 20% seen once. The sample consisted of blood, either unsorted or a sorted T cell fraction (not recorded which). All receptors come from a male donor with ankylosing spondylitis or in good health (not recorded which).

This chain connects TRBV30 to TRBJ1-1, with unresolved D. V gave up 0 bases and J gave up 1 base, with 12 bases separating them. The germline gives CDR1 GTSNPN, CDR2 SVGIG (reference sequence). The CDR3 runs to 15 residues. The CDR3, as DNA: TGTGCCTGGAGTGTACCCGGAACCGGGAACACTGAAGCTTTCTTT. Protein: CAWSVPGTGNTEAFF.

This clonotype came up many times. The chain uses TRBV7-2 and TRBJ2-7; D unresolved. The V gene lost 4 bases and the J gene lost 6 bases, with 10 bases spanning the gap. The CDR3 contains 12 residues. Germline V CDR1 and CDR2: SGHTA, FQGNSA. The CDR3 DNA sequence: TGTGCCAGCAGCTCTGCTTGGGGCGAGCAGTACTTC. Translating gives CASSSAWGEQYF.

This clonotype has more than one count but fewer than ten. This sequence joins TRBV24-1 and TRBJ2-5; 11 bases match TRBD1. Trimming at V came to 7 bases and at J to 4 bases, leaving 4 bases not matched to a gene. This CDR3 is built from 14 residues. Germline V CDR1 and CDR2: KGHDR, SFDVKD. The CDR3 is CATRGTGGGETQYF. The CDR3 DNA follows: TGTGCCACCAGAGGGACAGGGGGAGGAGAGACCCAGTACTTC.

In this sample, this clonotype turned up a few times. This sequence joins TRBV28 and TRBJ1-1; D call uncertain. The CDR3 spans 11 residues. Trimming stripped 8 bases from V and 1 base from J, with 5 bases between. Germline V gives CDR1 MDHEN, CDR2 SYDVKM. The CDR3: CASLENTEAFF. For the CDR3, the DNA is TGTGCCAGCCTAGAGAACACTGAAGCTTTCTTT.

This clonotype was recorded many times. The chain has TRBV20-1 and TRBJ2-2, with 7 bases fitting TRBD2. Per germline, CDR1 DFQATT and CDR2 SNEGSKA (reference sequence). The CDR3 spans 15 residues. Germline trimming cut 6 bases from V and 0 bases from J; bases unmatched to any gene: 7. CDR3 sequence reads: CSADVLASNTGELFF. For the CDR3, the DNA is TGCAGTGCCGACGTACTAGCGTCGAACACCGGGGAGCTGTTTTTT.

This clonotype was recorded many times. This chain's CDR3 is CASSQREGANEQFF. CDR3 nucleotides: TGCGCCAGCAGCCAAAGAGAAGGAGCGAATGAGCAGTTCTTC. This chain connects TRBV5-1 to TRBJ2-1; D is unclear. Per germline, CDR1 SGHRS and CDR2 YFSETQ. CDR3 length: 14 amino acids. V lost 4 bases, J lost 7 bases, and 15 bases lay in between. The full variable domain, completed using reference TRBV5-1 and TRBJ2-1, is KAGVTQTPRYLIKTRGQQVTLSCSPISGHRSVSWYQQTPGQGLQFLFEYFSETQRNKGNFPGRFSGRQFSNSRSEMNVSTLELGDSALYLCASSQREGANEQFFGPGTRLTVL.

This clonotype was recorded only once. This chain links TRBV12-3 or TRBV12-4 with TRBJ2-2; 11 nucleotides match TRBD2. This CDR3 has 16 residues. The J segment lost 6 bases and the V segment lost 6 bases, leaving 9 bases of the junction unmatched. The CDR3 here is CASSLLAGDFSGELFF. CDR3 sequence (DNA): TGTGCCAGCAGCCTACTAGCGGGAGATTTCTCCGGGGAGCTGTTTTTT.

This chain links TRBV28 with TRBJ2-6, with D perhaps matching TRBD1 (6 bases). Germline V gives CDR1 MDHEN, CDR2 SYDVKM. The V and J ends lost 4 bases and 4 bases respectively, with 8 bases between them. This CDR3 region has 14 residues. CDR3 region: CASSSGTGANVLTF. In DNA, the CDR3 is TGTGCCAGCAGTTCAGGGACAGGGGCCAACGTCCTGACTTTC.

This clonotype was detected only a few times. The chain couples TRBV4-1 to TRBJ2-7; 7 nucleotides line up with TRBD1. Germline CDR1 MGHRA, CDR2 YSYEKL. With 4 bases clipped from V and 6 bases from J, the junction kept 15 bases outside the gene matches. This CDR3 is 16 amino acids long. CDR3 amino acids: CASSPGAGTGAAEQYF. The CDR3 DNA follows: TGCGCCAGCAGCCCCGGGGCCGGAACAGGGGCGGCCGAGCAGTACTTC.

This clonotype was detected a few times. A much larger clone sits a single nucleotide away, making a read error possible. The rearrangement uses TRBV20-1 and TRBJ2-3, with 13 bases aligning to TRBD2. The CDR3 is made up of 14 amino acids. V shed 6 bases, J shed 5 bases, and the junction held 5 bases outside the gene matches. CDR1 is DFQATT, CDR2 SNEGSKA, per germline (reference sequence). The CDR3 protein is CSAPTSGGVDTQYF. The CDR3 region has the DNA TGCAGTGCGCCTACTAGCGGGGGGGTAGATACGCAGTATTTT.

V gene TRBV15 combines with J gene TRBJ1-5, with D perhaps TRBD1 (5 bases). The CDR3 is 16 amino acids. Germline CDR1 LNHNV, CDR2 YYDKDF (reference sequence). The germline V and J ends were trimmed by 0 bases and 3 bases, with 12 bases remaining between them. For the CDR3, the DNA is TGTGCCACCAGCAGAGATTACGACAGCATCAATCAGCCCCAGCATTTT. This sequence encodes CATSRDYDSINQPQHF.

The sample holds many counts of this clonotype. The chain links TRBV5-1 to TRBJ2-3; TRBD1 matches at 8 bases. The CDR3 sequence is 16 residues long. V lost 1 base to trimming and J lost 0 bases; unmatched junction nucleotides: 4. Germline CDR1 is SGHRS and CDR2 is YFSETQ. The CDR3 protein is CASSLLRDRSTDTQYF. CDR3 DNA sequence: TGCGCCAGCAGCTTGCTTCGGGACAGGAGCACAGATACGCAGTATTTT.

This clonotype was seen at least ten times. The genes are TRBV5-1 and TRBJ2-1; 7 bases line up with TRBD2. The J segment lost 9 bases and the V segment lost 0 bases, leaving 9 bases of the junction unmatched. This CDR3 spans 15 amino acids. Germline V lookup: CDR1 SGHRS, CDR2 YFSETQ. The CDR3 protein is CASSLDVREDGEQFF. CDR3 sequence (DNA): TGCGCCAGCAGCTTGGACGTCCGGGAGGACGGTGAGCAGTTCTTC.

The chain has TRBV29-1 and TRBJ2-7, with TRBD1 identical over 10 bases. J lost 3 bases, V lost 5 bases, and 10 bases had no gene match. CDR1 and CDR2 from the germline V gene are SQVTM and ANQGSEA. The CDR3 is 15 residues long. The CDR3 bases are TGCAGCGTTCTCTACGCGACAGGGGGCCTCTACGAGCAGTACTTC. This translates into CSVLYATGGLYEQYF.

As DNA, the CDR3 is TGTGCCAGCAGCACCATCTCGGCCGGGGAGCTGTTTTTT. It encodes CASSTISAGELFF. This rearrangement joins TRBV7-2 to TRBJ2-2; no clear D. CDR1 and CDR2 (germline): SGHTA, FQGNSA. The length of the CDR3 is 13 residues. V dropped 5 bases and J dropped 6 bases, with 10 bases sitting between them.

This clonotype appeared many times. The V and J genes are TRBV20-1 and TRBJ2-1; TRBD1 matches at 9 bases. J gave up 9 bases and V 6 bases, and 12 bases lay outside the gene matches. This CDR3 comprises 14 residues. The V gene's germline CDR1 is DFQATT and CDR2 SNEGSKA (reference sequence). The CDR3 loop is CSAGDRGSLSEQFF. In DNA form, the CDR3 reads TGCAGTGCGGGCGACAGGGGGTCCCTGAGTGAGCAGTTCTTC.

This clonotype has a count of ten or more. The chain uses TRBV20-1 and TRBJ1-1; D might be TRBD1 (5 bases). V was cut by 3 bases and J by 7 bases, with 9 bases left in between. The CDR3 is 11 amino acids. Germline V CDR1 and CDR2: DFQATT, SNEGSKA (reference sequence). The CDR3: CSASPGFEAFF. The DNA for the CDR3 is TGCAGTGCTAGTCCAGGGTTTGAAGCTTTCTTT.

The genes are TRBV12-3 or TRBV12-4 and TRBJ2-7; 10 bases map to TRBD2. The CDR3 length is 14 residues. The ends lost 5 bases at V and 4 bases at J; junction bases unmatched: 5. CDR3 nucleotide sequence: TGTGCCAGCAGTCCAAGCGGGGGGGAGTACGAGCAGTACTTC. Its protein is CASSPSGGEYEQYF.

The genes are TRBV20-1 and TRBJ2-1; D uncertain. The V gene lost 1 base and the J gene lost 3 bases, with 13 bases spanning the gap. From germline, CDR1 is DFQATT and CDR2 SNEGSKA (reference sequence). The CDR3 totals 15 residues. In DNA, the CDR3 is TGCAGTGCTAGAGCCGCCCGAGCGTTCTACAATGAGCAGTTCTTC. Protein: CSARAARAFYNEQFF.

This clonotype was counted a few times. The chain employs TRBV6-5 and TRBJ2-7; TRBD2 matches 15 bases. The germline CDR1 and CDR2 sequences are MNHEY and SVGAGI. With 5 bases clipped from V and 2 bases from J, the junction kept 4 bases outside the gene matches. The CDR3 has 16 residues. DNA for the CDR3: TGTGCCAGCAGTCCAGGACTAGCGGGAGGGGCCTACGAGCAGTACTTC. Amino acids: CASSPGLAGGAYEQYF.

The sample holds a few counts of this clonotype. DNA for the CDR3: TGTGCCAGCAGCCCCGGGACTTTTTATGAGCAGTTCTTC. Translation: CASSPGTFYEQFF. This sequence joins TRBV7-2 and TRBJ2-1, with a tentative D call TRBD2 (6 bases). The CDR3 loop spans 13 amino acids. Germline V gene lookup returns CDR1 SGHTA and CDR2 FQGNSA. V shed 5 bases and J shed 8 bases, with 13 bases lying between them.

The table lists this clonotype with many counts. The V call is TRBV5-1, the J call TRBJ2-7; 11 bases are shared with TRBD2. The CDR3 loop spans 15 amino acids. Germline trimming cut 4 bases from V and 3 bases from J; bases unmatched to any gene: 6. Germline CDR1 is SGHRS and CDR2 is YFSETQ. This CDR3 reads CASSGGTSGRYEQYF. CDR3 nucleotides: TGCGCCAGCAGCGGCGGGACTAGCGGCCGCTACGAGCAGTACTTC.

This clonotype showed up just a few times. The V and J genes are TRBV27 and TRBJ2-3, with D unclear. The germline CDR1 and CDR2 sequences are MNHEY and SMNVEV (reference sequence). V lost 2 bases, J lost 10 bases, and 4 bases lay in between. CDR3 length equals 10 residues. CDR3 nucleotides: TGTGCCAGCAGTTTAAAACCGCAGTATTTT. Protein sequence: CASSLKPQYF.

This clonotype was counted at least ten times. The chain recombines TRBV20-1 with TRBJ1-4, with 7 positions matching TRBD1. The ends lost 6 bases at V and 5 bases at J; junction bases unmatched: 9. In germline, CDR1 is DFQATT, CDR2 SNEGSKA (reference sequence). The CDR3 loop spans 14 amino acids. The CDR3 DNA follows: TGCAGTGCCAGGCGGACAGGACCAAATGAAAAACTGTTTTTT. This gives the protein CSARRTGPNEKLFF.

This clonotype showed up just a few times. V usage is TRBV21-1 and J usage is TRBJ1-5; the tabulated D call, TRBD1, remains unverified against the DNA. TRBV21-1 is a pseudogene segment. CDR3 length equals 13 residues. CDR3 bases: TGTGCCATCACAGGGGGCATCAATCAGCCCCAGCATTTT. Amino acids: CAITGGINQPQHF.

This clonotype was observed a few times. The V gene is TRBV6-2 or TRBV6-3, the J gene TRBJ2-1; 10 nucleotides match TRBD2. CDR3 size: 20 residues. The germline gives CDR1 MNHEY, CDR2 SVGEGT. After removal of 4 bases from V and 0 bases from J, the junction contained 15 bases not matched to a gene. The CDR3 protein is CASSSPSDGTSVGSYNEQFF. Written as DNA, the CDR3 is TGTGCCAGCAGTTCCCCCTCCGACGGGACTAGCGTCGGCTCCTACAATGAGCAGTTCTTC.

In its sample, this clonotype was seen a few times. The chain employs TRBV11-2 and TRBJ2-5; TRBD2 is a possible D gene (5 bases). Germline CDR1 and CDR2: SGHAT and FQNNGV. V lost 7 bases to trimming and J lost 5 bases, with 17 bases between them. The CDR3 runs 14 residues. The CDR3 spells CASTLARSWETQYF. CDR3 nucleotide sequence: TGTGCCAGCACCCTAGCTAGGTCGTGGGAGACCCAGTACTTC.

The gene calls are TRBV12-3 or TRBV12-4 and TRBJ1-2; 7 nucleotides align to TRBD1. The CDR3 totals 15 residues. The V gene end was trimmed by 3 bases and the J gene end by 4 bases; junction bases not matched to a gene: 8. CDR3 region: CASSFTGAGGYGYTF. CDR3 DNA sequence: TGTGCCAGCAGTTTCACAGGGGCAGGGGGCTATGGCTACACCTTC.

This clonotype appeared a few times. The chain uses TRBV19 and TRBJ2-1, with D possibly TRBD2 on 5 matching bases. CDR1 LNHDA and CDR2 SQIVND come from the germline V gene (reference sequence). V gave up 6 bases and J gave up 0 bases, with 15 bases separating them. CDR3 length: 16 amino acids. The CDR3 sequence: CASRTNPASSYNEQFF. CDR3 bases: TGTGCCAGTAGGACTAATCCAGCGAGCTCCTACAATGAGCAGTTCTTC.

This clonotype has just a few counts. V and J are TRBV18 and TRBJ2-3, with 12 nucleotides matching TRBD2. V trimming: 1 base; J trimming: 3 bases; junction bases outside the gene matches: 5. The length of the CDR3 is 17 residues. The V gene's germline CDR1 is KGHSH and CDR2 LQKENI. CDR3 DNA: TGTGCCAGCTCACCACTTCTAGCGGGAGGGCCTACAGATACGCAGTATTTT. Translated: CASSPLLAGGPTDTQYF.

This clonotype was picked up many times. V gene TRBV20-1 combines with J gene TRBJ2-5; 7 nucleotides line up with TRBD2. Germline V gene data show CDR1 as DFQATT and CDR2 as SNEGSKA (reference sequence). With 5 bases clipped from V and 4 bases from J, the junction kept 10 bases outside the gene matches. The CDR3 spans 14 residues. CDR3 loop: CSAYPGLVGETQYF. Here the CDR3 DNA reads TGCAGTGCTTACCCTGGACTAGTAGGAGAGACCCAGTACTTC.